One sample yielded the 29 T cell receptor beta chains listed below, sequenced in a study of CD8+ T cells in alopecia areata. Following RNA extraction, reverse transcription yielded cDNA that acted as the sequencing template. TCRdb keeps only in-frame clones here, not all; method: immunoSEQ multiplex PCR. The data hold 200,000 to 250,000 clones, with roughly two thirds observed a single time. Sequenced here: CD4+ T cells sorted from blood, sampled at week 0. These receptors originate from a human donor with alopecia areata.

The rearrangement uses TRBV18 and TRBJ2-1; D is ambiguous. This CDR3 is 12 amino acids long. Germline V CDR1 and CDR2: KGHSH, LQKENI. Trimming removed 2 bases at V and 7 bases at J, with 6 bases between. The CDR3 bases are TGTGCCAGCTCACCATTCCGGAATGAGCAGTTCTTC. It codes for CASSPFRNEQFF.

This clone came up once. The chain couples TRBV6-5 to TRBJ1-2; D call uncertain. This CDR3 is 12 amino acids long. V was pared by 8 bases and J by 6 bases, with 13 bases between. Looked up from germline, CDR1 is MNHEY and CDR2 is SVGAGI. CDR3 in amino acids: CASGNQFHGYTF. The CDR3 DNA reads as TGTGCCAGCGGGAATCAGTTTCATGGCTACACCTTC.

The rearrangement links TRBV14 to TRBJ2-5, with D hard to call. Trimming stripped 2 bases from V and 4 bases from J, with 8 bases between. Germline-derived CDR1 and CDR2 are SGHDN and FVKESK. The CDR3 is 13 residues long. CDR3 nucleotides: TGTGCCAGCAGCCAACAGCTTTTAGAGACCCAGTACTTC. It is translated as CASSQQLLETQYF.

The J gene is TRBJ2-1, the V gene TRBV5-1; TRBD1 is a possible D gene (5 bases). The germline gives CDR1 SGHRS, CDR2 YFSETQ. CDR3 length equals 14 residues. Trimming removed 6 bases from V and 0 bases from J, with 10 bases in between. The DNA of the CDR3 is TGCGCCAGCACACAGGAGAGCTCCTACAATGAGCAGTTCTTC. It yields the protein CASTQESSYNEQFF.

The table lists this clone with a count of one. The V and J genes are TRBV30 and TRBJ1-6; 8 bases agree with TRBD1. CDR3 length: 14 amino acids. Trimming took 3 bases from V and 7 from J; bases not matched to a gene: 5. The germline V gene has CDR1 GTSNPN and CDR2 SVGIG (reference sequence). The DNA for the CDR3 is TGTGCCTGGAGGCCCGGGACAGGAAATTCACCCCTCCACTTT. Amino acids: CAWRPGTGNSPLHF. Supplemented by reference TRBV30 and TRBJ1-6, the full variable domain reads SQTIHQWPATLVQPVGSPLSLECTVEGTSNPNLYWYRQAAGRGLQLLFYSVGIGQISSEVPQNLSASRPQDRQFILSSKKLLLSDSGFYLCAWRPGTGNSPLHFGNGTRLTVT.

The gene calls are TRBV11-2 and TRBJ2-3; D is undetermined. Germline CDR1 and CDR2: SGHAT and FQNNGV. The V end lost 5 bases, the J end lost 2 bases, and 8 bases lay between the germline ends. The CDR3 extends over 13 amino acids. The CDR3 DNA follows: TGTGCCAGCAGCCTGAGATTCACAGATACGCAGTATTTT. Translated: CASSLRFTDTQYF. Full variable domain (rest looked up from reference TRBV11-2 and TRBJ2-3): EAGVAQSPRYKIIEKRQSVAFWCNPISGHATLYWYQQILGQGPKLLIQFQNNGVVDDSQLPKDRFSAERLKGVDSTLKIQPAKLEDSAVYLCASSLRFTDTQYFGPGTRLTVL.

This clone has only a few counts. The chain uses TRBV20-1 and TRBJ2-5; D call uncertain. Germline lookup yields CDR1 DFQATT and CDR2 SNEGSKA (reference sequence). The CDR3 contains 11 residues. V lost 8 bases to trimming and J lost 4 bases, with 11 bases between them. CDR3: CSPYQSETQYF. DNA of the CDR3: TGCAGTCCCTACCAGTCAGAGACCCAGTACTTC.

DNA for the CDR3: TGTGCCAGCAGTTTATCAGGGACAACCTATGGCTACACCTTC. Residues: CASSLSGTTYGYTF. The chain couples TRBV28 to TRBJ1-2; D is perhaps TRBD1 (6 bases). Germline V gives CDR1 MDHEN, CDR2 SYDVKM. This CDR3 is built from 14 residues. V was cut by 1 base and J by 4 bases, with 10 bases left in between.

This CDR3 is CSANGGTNTEAFF. The CDR3 DNA reads as TGCAGCGCTAACGGAGGGACTAACACTGAAGCTTTCTTT. The chain combines TRBV29-1 with TRBJ1-1, with a tentative D call TRBD1 (5 bases). Trimming removed 7 bases from V and 2 bases from J, with 14 bases in between. This CDR3 is 13 amino acids long. The germline gives CDR1 SQVTM, CDR2 ANQGSEA.

V is TRBV2 and J is TRBJ1-5; 8 nucleotides line up with TRBD1. The germline CDR1 and CDR2 sequences are SNHLY and FYNNEI. The ends lost 3 bases at V and 5 bases at J; junction bases unmatched: 3. This CDR3 is built from 14 residues. CDR3 region: CASSEVRGHQPQHF. CDR3 DNA: TGTGCCAGCAGTGAGGTCAGGGGGCATCAGCCCCAGCATTTT.

The J gene is TRBJ1-5, the V gene TRBV6-1; 7 bases are shared with TRBD1. The CDR3 loop spans 14 amino acids. The junction had 3 bases not matched to a gene; V was cut back by 6 bases and J by 1 base. CDR1 and CDR2 (germline): MNHNS, SASEGT. Here the CDR3 reads CASRQGLSNQPQHF. The CDR3 coding sequence is TGTGCCAGCAGACAGGGGTTGAGCAATCAGCCCCAGCATTTT.

This rearrangement joins TRBV30 to TRBJ2-5; D unclear. The V gene's germline CDR1 is GTSNPN and CDR2 SVGIG (reference sequence). The CDR3 extends over 13 amino acids. V gave up 0 bases and J gave up 3 bases, with 8 bases separating them. This chain's CDR3 is CAWSVRDKETQYF. CDR3 sequence (DNA): TGTGCCTGGAGTGTTAGGGATAAAGAGACCCAGTACTTC. Complete variable domain (other parts from reference TRBV30 and TRBJ2-5): SQTIHQWPATLVQPVGSPLSLECTVEGTSNPNLYWYRQAAGRGLQLLFYSVGIGQISSEVPQNLSASRPQDRQFILSSKKLLLSDSGFYLCAWSVRDKETQYFGPGTRLLVL.

The chain carries TRBV30 and TRBJ2-5, with D perhaps matching TRBD1 (5 bases). V dropped 5 bases and J dropped 5 bases, with 9 bases sitting between them. Germline lookup yields CDR1 GTSNPN and CDR2 SVGIG (reference sequence). The CDR3 has 11 residues. The DNA for the CDR3 is TGTGCCTGGCAGTCAGGGGAGACCCAGTACTTC. Amino acids: CAWQSGETQYF.

V is TRBV6-5 and J is TRBJ2-1, with no clear D. The CDR3 runs to 13 residues. Per germline, CDR1 MNHEY and CDR2 SVGAGI. The germline V and J ends were trimmed by 4 bases and 9 bases, with 13 bases remaining between them. This chain's CDR3 is CASSSGLLGEQFF. The CDR3 DNA is TGTGCCAGCAGTTCTGGTTTGTTAGGTGAGCAGTTCTTC.

The chain employs TRBV29-1 and TRBJ2-7; 7 positions match TRBD1. Germline CDR1 is SQVTM and CDR2 is ANQGSEA. V shed 0 bases, J shed 0 bases, and the junction held 8 bases outside the gene matches. This CDR3 has 16 amino acids. The CDR3 is CSVEEGTGTVSYEQYF. CDR3 DNA: TGCAGCGTTGAAGAAGGCACCGGGACAGTCTCCTACGAGCAGTACTTC.

The V and J genes are TRBV7-6 and TRBJ1-5; weak D call: TRBD1 (5 bases). Germline V CDR1 and CDR2: SGHVS, FNYEAQ. The CDR3 sequence is 14 residues long. V was trimmed by 1 base and J by 3 bases, leaving 7 bases between them. The CDR3: CASSLGGNNQPQHF. The CDR3 region has the DNA TGTGCCAGCAGCTTAGGGGGGAACAATCAGCCCCAGCATTTT.

The chain couples TRBV7-9 to TRBJ1-1; D not certain. The CDR3 runs to 13 residues. CDR1 is SEHNR and CDR2 is FQNEAQ in the germline V gene (reference sequence). Trimming cost V 4 bases and J 2 bases, with 8 bases left between them. The CDR3 DNA reads TGTGCCAGCAGCTCCAACACCAACACTGAAGCTTTCTTT. Protein product: CASSSNTNTEAFF.

In its sample, this clone was seen a few times. The chain has TRBV4-3 and TRBJ1-2; 9 nucleotides agree with TRBD1. J was trimmed by 5 bases and V by 2 bases; bases with no gene match: 6. Germline V lookup: CDR1 LGHNA, CDR2 YSLEER. CDR3 length: 15 amino acids. The chain's CDR3 is CASSQTPTGGYGYTF. CDR3 in DNA: TGCGCCAGCAGCCAAACCCCGACAGGGGGGTATGGCTACACCTTC.

In this sample, this clone turned up a few times. The CDR3 DNA follows: TGCGCCAGCAGCTTGGCCACGGGGGCCGCCTACGAGCAGTACTTC. Amino acid sequence: CASSLATGAAYEQYF. This chain uses TRBV5-1 with TRBJ2-7, with D perhaps given as TRBD1 or TRBD2 (6 bases each). The V and J ends lost 0 bases and 2 bases respectively, with 12 bases between them. The length of the CDR3 is 15 residues. The germline CDR1 and CDR2 sequences are SGHRS and YFSETQ.

The chain recombines TRBV30 with TRBJ1-2; D remains ambiguous. Germline V gene data show CDR1 as GTSNPN and CDR2 as SVGIG (reference sequence). This CDR3 spans 11 amino acids. Deletions cut 4 bases from V and 8 bases from J, with 11 bases between. As DNA, the CDR3 is TGTGCCTGGACAGCCACCTGGGGCTACACCTTC. The encoded protein is CAWTATWGYTF.

The chain employs TRBV5-1 and TRBJ2-5; 9 bases match TRBD1. The CDR3 runs to 15 residues. From germline, CDR1 is SGHRS and CDR2 YFSETQ. V lost 4 bases, J lost 2 bases, and 6 bases stayed unmatched. CDR3 coding DNA: TGCGCCAGCAGCCCCGGGACAGGGCAGCAAGAGACCCAGTACTTC. It is translated as CASSPGTGQQETQYF.

The chain links TRBV29-1 to TRBJ2-3; 10 bases align to TRBD2. The V gene end was trimmed by 7 bases and the J gene end by 0 bases; junction bases not matched to a gene: 4. Per the germline V gene, CDR1 is SQVTM and CDR2 is ANQGSEA. The CDR3 consists of 14 residues. The CDR3, as DNA: TGCAGCGCCGGGACTAGCGTGAGCACAGATACGCAGTATTTT. Translated, it gives CSAGTSVSTDTQYF.

The V gene is TRBV30, the J gene TRBJ2-7; TRBD1 aligns across 12 bases. CDR1 is GTSNPN and CDR2 is SVGIG in the germline V gene (reference sequence). CDR3 size: 15 residues. V gave up 0 bases and J gave up 4 bases; unmatched junction bases: 4. The CDR3 protein is CAWSVVGQGAYEQYF. DNA for the CDR3: TGTGCCTGGAGTGTAGTGGGACAGGGGGCTTACGAGCAGTACTTC.

The chain couples TRBV30 to TRBJ1-1; D gene ambiguous. CDR3 size: 14 residues. Trimming left V 0 bases short and J 3 bases short, with 11 bases between. The germline V gene encodes CDR1 GTSNPN and CDR2 SVGIG (reference sequence). The CDR3 loop reads CAWSVGLGHTEAFF. CDR3 DNA sequence: TGTGCCTGGAGTGTGGGCCTCGGGCACACTGAAGCTTTCTTT.

In its sample, this clone was seen a few times. The V and J genes are TRBV5-4 and TRBJ1-1; unclear D gene. V lost 4 bases and J 2 bases, leaving 12 bases between the germline ends. In germline, CDR1 is SGHNT, CDR2 YYREEE (reference sequence). CDR3 size: 14 residues. The CDR3 is CASSTPAFNTEAFF. The DNA for the CDR3 is TGTGCCAGCAGCACCCCGGCGTTTAACACTGAAGCTTTCTTT.

The chain joins TRBV25-1 to TRBJ2-2; D is perhaps TRBD2 (5 bases). V dropped 1 base and J dropped 5 bases, with 8 bases sitting between them. The CDR3 is 14 amino acids. Germline loops: CDR1 MGHDK, CDR2 SYGVNS. For the CDR3, the DNA is TGTGCCAGCAGTGAATTCGGCGGGACCGGGGAGCTGTTTTTT. Protein: CASSEFGGTGELFF.

The table lists this clone with a count of one. CDR3 region: CSVEGPSPEAFF. The CDR3 DNA reads TGCAGCGTTGAGGGACCTTCTCCTGAAGCTTTCTTT. The rearrangement uses TRBV29-1 and TRBJ1-1; possible D gene TRBD1, 5 bases. The CDR3 consists of 12 residues. CDR1 and CDR2 from the germline V gene are SQVTM and ANQGSEA. V shed 3 bases and J shed 6 bases, with 11 bases lying between them.

Concerning this clone itself: Other nucleotide sequences from this sample produce the same CDR3. This chain links TRBV14 with TRBJ2-7; TRBD2 might be the D (6 bases). Germline CDR1 SGHDN, CDR2 FVKESK. This CDR3 has 13 amino acids. V shed 1 base and J shed 4 bases, with 8 bases lying between them. CDR3 coding DNA: TGTGCCAGCAGCCAAGTTGGGGGGTACGAGCAGTACTTC. Residues: CASSQVGGYEQYF.

The chain employs TRBV29-1 and TRBJ2-7; maybe TRBD2 (5 bases). CDR1 is SQVTM and CDR2 is ANQGSEA in the germline V gene. This CDR3 comprises 12 residues. Between the trimmed V and J ends, which lost 6 bases and 6 bases, there was a span of 15 bases. The CDR3 loop is CSVYSARGEQYF. CDR3 DNA sequence: TGCAGCGTGTACAGTGCACGGGGCGAGCAGTACTTC.